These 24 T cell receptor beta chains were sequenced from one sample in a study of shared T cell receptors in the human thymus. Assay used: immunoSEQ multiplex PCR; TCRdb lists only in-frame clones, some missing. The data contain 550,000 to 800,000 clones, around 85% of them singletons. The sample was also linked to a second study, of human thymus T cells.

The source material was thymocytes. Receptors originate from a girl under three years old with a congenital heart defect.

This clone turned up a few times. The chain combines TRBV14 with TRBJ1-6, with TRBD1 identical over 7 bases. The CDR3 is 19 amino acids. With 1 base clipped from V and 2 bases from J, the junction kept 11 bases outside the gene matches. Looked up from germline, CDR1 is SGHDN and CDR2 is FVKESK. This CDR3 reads CASSQVIGLGQPYNSPLHF. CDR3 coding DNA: TGTGCCAGCAGCCAAGTCATCGGGCTGGGACAGCCCTATAATTCACCCCTCCACTTT.

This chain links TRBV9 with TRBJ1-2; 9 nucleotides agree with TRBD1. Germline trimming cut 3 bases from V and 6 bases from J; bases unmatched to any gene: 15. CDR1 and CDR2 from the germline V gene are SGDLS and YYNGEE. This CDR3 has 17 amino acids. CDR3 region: CASSDLVPGQGPDGYTF. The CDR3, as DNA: TGTGCCAGCAGCGACCTTGTACCGGGACAGGGACCTGATGGCTACACCTTC.

This CDR3 is CASSVEGQGVPEAFF. CDR3 bases: TGTGCCAGCAGCGTAGAGGGACAGGGGGTCCCTGAAGCTTTCTTT. The rearrangement uses TRBV5-6 and TRBJ1-1, with TRBD1 matching 11 bases. The CDR3 spans 15 residues. With V trimmed by 4 bases and J by 6 bases, 8 bases remained unmatched. CDR1 SGHDT and CDR2 YYEEEE come from the germline V gene.

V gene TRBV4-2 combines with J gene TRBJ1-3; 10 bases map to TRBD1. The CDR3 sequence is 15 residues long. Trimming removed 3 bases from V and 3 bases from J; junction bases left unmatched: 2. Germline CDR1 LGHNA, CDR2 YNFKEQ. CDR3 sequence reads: CASSQRDRGGNTIYF. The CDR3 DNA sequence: TGTGCCAGCAGCCAGAGGGACAGGGGTGGAAACACCATATATTTT.

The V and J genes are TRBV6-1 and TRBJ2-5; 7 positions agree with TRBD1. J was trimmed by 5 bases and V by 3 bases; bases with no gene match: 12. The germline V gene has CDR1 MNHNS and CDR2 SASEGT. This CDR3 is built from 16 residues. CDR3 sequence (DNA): TGTGCCAGCAGTGACCACAGGGGTCTGGTCGTCGAGACCCAGTACTTC. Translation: CASSDHRGLVVETQYF.

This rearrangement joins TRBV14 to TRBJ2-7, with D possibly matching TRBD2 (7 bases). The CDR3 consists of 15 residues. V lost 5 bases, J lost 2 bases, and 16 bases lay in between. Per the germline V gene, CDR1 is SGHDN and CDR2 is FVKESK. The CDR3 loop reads CASSEWGGPTYEQYF. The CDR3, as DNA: TGTGCCAGCAGCGAGTGGGGGGGGCCAACCTACGAGCAGTACTTC.

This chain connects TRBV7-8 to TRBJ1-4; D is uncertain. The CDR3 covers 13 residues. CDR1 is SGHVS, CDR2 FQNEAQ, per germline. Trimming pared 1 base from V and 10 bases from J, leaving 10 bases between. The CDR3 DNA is TGTGCCAGCAGCTTAGGCCTGATCGGAAAACTGTTTTTT. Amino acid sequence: CASSLGLIGKLFF.

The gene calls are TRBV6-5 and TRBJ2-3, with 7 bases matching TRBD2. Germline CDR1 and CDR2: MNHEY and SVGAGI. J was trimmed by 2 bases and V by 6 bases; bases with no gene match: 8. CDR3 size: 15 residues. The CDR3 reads CASRPRTRHTDTQYF. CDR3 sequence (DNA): TGTGCCAGCAGACCGAGGACTAGACACACAGATACGCAGTATTTT.

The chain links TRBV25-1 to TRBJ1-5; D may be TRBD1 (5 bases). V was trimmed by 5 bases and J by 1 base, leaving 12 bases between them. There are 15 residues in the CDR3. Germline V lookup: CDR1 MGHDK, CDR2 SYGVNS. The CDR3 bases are TGTGCCAGCAGTAGCACAGCAGGGAGCAATCAGCCCCAGCATTTT. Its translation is CASSSTAGSNQPQHF.

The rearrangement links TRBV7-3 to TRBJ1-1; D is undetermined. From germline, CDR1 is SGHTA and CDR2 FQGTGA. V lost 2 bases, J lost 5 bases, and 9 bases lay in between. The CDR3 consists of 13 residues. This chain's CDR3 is CASSLVRRTEAFF. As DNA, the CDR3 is TGTGCCAGCAGCTTAGTCAGGAGGACTGAAGCTTTCTTT.

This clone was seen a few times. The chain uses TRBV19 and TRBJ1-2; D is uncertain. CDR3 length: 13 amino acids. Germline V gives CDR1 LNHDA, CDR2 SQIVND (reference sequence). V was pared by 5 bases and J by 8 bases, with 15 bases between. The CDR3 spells CASSVSRFSGYTF. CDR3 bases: TGTGCCAGTAGTGTCTCAAGGTTTAGCGGCTACACCTTC.

Written as DNA, the CDR3 is TGTGCCAGCAGCTTAAGTCCCCAACTACCCTATGGCTACACCTTC. Its translation: CASSLSPQLPYGYTF. The genes are TRBV5-5 and TRBJ1-2; D unclear. V was clipped by 2 bases and J by 4 bases, with 15 bases between them. The CDR3 is 15 residues long. Per germline, CDR1 SGHKS and CDR2 YYEKEE (reference sequence).

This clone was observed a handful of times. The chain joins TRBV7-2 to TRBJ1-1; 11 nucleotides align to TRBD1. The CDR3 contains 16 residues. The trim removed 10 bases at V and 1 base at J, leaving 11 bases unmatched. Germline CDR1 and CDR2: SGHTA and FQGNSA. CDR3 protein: CATVRTGQGGNTEAFF. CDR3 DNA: TGTGCCACCGTTCGCACGGGACAGGGGGGGAACACTGAAGCTTTCTTT.

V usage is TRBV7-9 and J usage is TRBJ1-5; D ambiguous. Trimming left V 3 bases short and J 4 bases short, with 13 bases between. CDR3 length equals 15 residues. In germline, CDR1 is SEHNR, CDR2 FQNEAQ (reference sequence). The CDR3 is CASSLGSLGNQPQHF. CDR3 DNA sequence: TGTGCCAGCAGCTTGGGCAGTCTCGGAAATCAGCCCCAGCATTTT.

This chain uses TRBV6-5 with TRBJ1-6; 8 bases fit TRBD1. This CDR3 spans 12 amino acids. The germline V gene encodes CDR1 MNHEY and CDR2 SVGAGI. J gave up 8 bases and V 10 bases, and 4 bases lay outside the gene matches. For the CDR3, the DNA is TGTGCCACCCGGGACAGGTATTCACCCCTCCACTTT. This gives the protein CATRDRYSPLHF.

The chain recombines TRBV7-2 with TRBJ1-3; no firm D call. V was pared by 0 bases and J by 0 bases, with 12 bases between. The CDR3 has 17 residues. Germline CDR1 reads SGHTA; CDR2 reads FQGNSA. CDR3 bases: TGTGCCAGCAGCTTAGCGCTAGGTCTGACCTCTGGAAACACCATATATTTT. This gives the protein CASSLALGLTSGNTIYF.

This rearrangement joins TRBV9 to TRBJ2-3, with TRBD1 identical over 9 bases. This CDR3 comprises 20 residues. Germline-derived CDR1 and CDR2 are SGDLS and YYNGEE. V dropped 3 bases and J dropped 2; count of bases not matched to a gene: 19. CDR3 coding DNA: TGTGCCAGCAGCGCAGGACAGGGGAATTTTATGTTCCGACACACAGATACGCAGTATTTT. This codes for CASSAGQGNFMFRHTDTQYF.

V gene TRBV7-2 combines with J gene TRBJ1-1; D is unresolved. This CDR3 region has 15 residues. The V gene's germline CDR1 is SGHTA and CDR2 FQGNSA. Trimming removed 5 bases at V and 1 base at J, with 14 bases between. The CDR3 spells CASSTIPYQNTEAFF. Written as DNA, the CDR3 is TGTGCCAGCAGCACTATCCCATACCAGAACACTGAAGCTTTCTTT.

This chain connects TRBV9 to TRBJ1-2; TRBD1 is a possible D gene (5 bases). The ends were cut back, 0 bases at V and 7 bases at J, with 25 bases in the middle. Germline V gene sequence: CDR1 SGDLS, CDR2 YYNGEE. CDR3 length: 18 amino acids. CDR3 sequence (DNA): TGTGCCAGCAGCGTAGGAGGTTTATCTATCGGGCAGGGAGGTGGCTACACCTTC. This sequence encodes CASSVGGLSIGQGGGYTF.

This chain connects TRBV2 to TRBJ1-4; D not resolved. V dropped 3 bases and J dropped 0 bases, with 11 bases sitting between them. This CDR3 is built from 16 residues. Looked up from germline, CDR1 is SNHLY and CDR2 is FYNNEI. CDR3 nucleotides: TGTGCCAGCAGTGACGGGTTCATGGCAACTAATGAAAAACTGTTTTTT. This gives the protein CASSDGFMATNEKLFF.

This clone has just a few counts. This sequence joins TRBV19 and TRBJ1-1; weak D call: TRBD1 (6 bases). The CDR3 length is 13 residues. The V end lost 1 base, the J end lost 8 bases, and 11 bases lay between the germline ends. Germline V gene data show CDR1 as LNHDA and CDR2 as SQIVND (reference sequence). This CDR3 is CASSIARTEEAFF. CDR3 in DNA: TGTGCCAGTAGTATAGCCCGGACAGAAGAAGCTTTCTTT.

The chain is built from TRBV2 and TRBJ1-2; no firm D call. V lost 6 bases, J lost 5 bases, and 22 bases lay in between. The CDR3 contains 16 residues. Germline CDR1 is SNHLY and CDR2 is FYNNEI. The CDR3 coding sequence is TGTGCCAGCAGCCGGACGGAGGGTAGAGGTACTTATGGCTACACCTTC. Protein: CASSRTEGRGTYGYTF.

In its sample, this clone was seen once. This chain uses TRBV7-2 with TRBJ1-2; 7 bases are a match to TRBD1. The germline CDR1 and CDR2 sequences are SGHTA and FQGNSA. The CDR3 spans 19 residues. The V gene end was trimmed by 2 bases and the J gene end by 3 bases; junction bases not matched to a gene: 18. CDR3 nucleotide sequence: TGTGCCAGCAGCTTACGGAAACCGGGACAGAGACTATCCTACTATGGCTACACCTTC. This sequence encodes CASSLRKPGQRLSYYGYTF.

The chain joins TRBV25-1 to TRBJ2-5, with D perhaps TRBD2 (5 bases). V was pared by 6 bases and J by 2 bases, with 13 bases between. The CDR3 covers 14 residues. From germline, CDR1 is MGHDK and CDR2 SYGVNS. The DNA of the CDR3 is TGTGCCAGCAGAGCTTCTCGGGGTCAAGAGACCCAGTACTTC. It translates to CASRASRGQETQYF.